This TCR beta chain originates from a study of long-term antiretroviral therapy in people with HIV. CDR3 length: 13 amino acids. From germline, CDR1 is MNHEY and CDR2 SMNVEV (reference sequence). V was pared by 8 bases and J by 3 bases, with 11 bases between. This clone occurred once. At survey level, the immunoSEQ assay was run in its v3.0 version. The table came from immunoSEQ multiplex PCR; TCRdb's copy has only in-frame clones and leaves some out. The data show 20,000 to 30,000 clones, around 79% seen once. This clonotype was obtained from a woman in her 40s with HIV. The chain recombines TRBV27 with TRBJ2-1; possible D gene TRBD1, 6 bases. The source material was unsorted PBMCs, sampled 1.2 years after starting antiretroviral therapy. The DNA for the CDR3 is TGTGCCAGCGCGGACAGCCTCTACAATGAGCAGTTCTTC. This sequence encodes CASADSLYNEQFF.